The 23 T cell receptor beta chains given below trace back to one sample, sequenced in a study of blood T cell repertoires in COVID-19. Profiled with immunoSEQ multiplex PCR; TCRdb holds only in-frame clones, not every one. The sample lists over 55,000 clones; over 70% were seen once. The sequencing sample was made of peripheral blood. Receptors were obtained from a man over 45 with active COVID-19.

J is TRBJ2-7 and V is TRBV7-9; 7 nucleotides agree with TRBD1. The V gene end was trimmed by 5 bases and the J gene end by 4 bases; junction bases not matched to a gene: 2. The CDR3 extends over 12 amino acids. In germline, CDR1 is SEHNR, CDR2 FQNEAQ (reference sequence). CDR3 DNA: TGTGCCAGCAGCGCACAGGGGTACGAGCAGTACTTC. This gives the protein CASSAQGYEQYF. The entire variable domain, with the rest obtained from reference TRBV7-9 and TRBJ2-7, is as follows: DTGVSQNPRHKITKRGQNVTFRCDPISEHNRLYWYRQTLGQGPEFLTYFQNEAQLEKSRLLSDRFSAERPKGSFSTLEIQRTEQGDSAMYLCASSAQGYEQYFGPGTRLTVT.

This clone was observed once. This chain connects TRBV15 to TRBJ2-1, with D possibly TRBD2 on 6 matching bases. The CDR3 is 16 residues long. Germline V gene data show CDR1 as LNHNV and CDR2 as YYDKDF (reference sequence). Trimming left V 3 bases short and J 0 bases short, with 12 bases between. CDR3 sequence (DNA): TGTGCCACCAGCAGGGGGGAAGCGGGCTCCTACAATGAGCAGTTCTTC. Encoded protein: CATSRGEAGSYNEQFF.

This chain joins TRBV9 and TRBJ2-3; 8 bases are a match to TRBD2. The germline V gene has CDR1 SGDLS and CDR2 YYNGEE. Germline trimming cut 0 bases from V and 7 bases from J; bases unmatched to any gene: 7. The CDR3 has 15 residues. The CDR3 bases are TGTGCCAGCAGCGTAGAAGGTTTAGCGGGAAATACGCAGTATTTT. It is translated as CASSVEGLAGNTQYF.

The V and J genes are TRBV7-6 and TRBJ2-1; TRBD1 matches at 8 bases. The germline CDR1 and CDR2 sequences are SGHVS and FNYEAQ. Germline trimming cut 5 bases from V and 6 bases from J; bases unmatched to any gene: 9. This CDR3 has 15 residues. The CDR3 loop reads CASSAGQAPRNEQFF. The CDR3 nucleotides are TGTGCCAGCAGCGCGGGACAGGCCCCCCGCAATGAGCAGTTCTTC.

The CDR3 DNA is TGTGCCAGCAGCCCACCAACAGGGGGGCCCCCCGTGGAAGCTTTCTTT. Its protein product is CASSPPTGGPPVEAFF. V is TRBV7-3 and J is TRBJ1-1, with 8 nucleotides matching TRBD1. With V trimmed by 5 bases and J by 8 bases, 16 bases remained unmatched. The CDR3 sequence is 16 residues long. Germline CDR1 is SGHTA and CDR2 is FQGTGA.

This clone was observed a single time. This chain links TRBV2 with TRBJ2-1; no reliable D call. The germline gives CDR1 SNHLY, CDR2 FYNNEI. CDR3 size: 13 residues. Trimming shortened V by 4 bases and J by 8 bases, and 12 bases separated the two germline ends. This CDR3 is CASSGLKAYEQFF. In nucleotides, the CDR3 is TGTGCCAGCAGTGGACTGAAAGCCTATGAGCAGTTCTTC.

The CDR3 DNA reads TGTGCCAGCAGACTTACTATCGAACAGGGAAAGAATGAAAAACTGTTTTTT. It translates to CASRLTIEQGKNEKLFF. The chain is built from TRBV28 and TRBJ1-4; possible D gene TRBD1, 6 bases. This CDR3 contains 17 residues. V lost 6 bases and J lost 5, with 22 bases in between. CDR1 is MDHEN and CDR2 is SYDVKM in the germline V gene.

CDR3 sequence reads: CASSLGSGSNSPLHF. CDR3 in DNA: TGTGCCAGCAGCTTAGGTTCAGGGTCGAATTCACCCCTCCACTTT. This chain joins TRBV7-2 and TRBJ1-6; D possibly corresponds to TRBD1 (5 bases). There are 15 residues in the CDR3. Germline V gene sequence: CDR1 SGHTA, CDR2 FQGNSA. The ends were cut back, 1 base at V and 7 bases at J, with 11 bases in the middle.

Concerning this clone itself: A junction boundary mismatches the germline segment, possibly from a read error. This sequence joins TRBV28 and TRBJ1-1, with TRBD1 identical over 7 bases. Germline V lookup: CDR1 MDHEN, CDR2 SYDVKM. There are 12 residues in the CDR3. The CDR3 DNA reads TGTGCCAGCTGGGAAACCGGGACAGTCCTTTCCTTT. It specifies CASWETGTVLSF.

V and J are TRBV29-1 and TRBJ1-4, with D uncertain. The CDR3 is made up of 13 amino acids. Germline values: CDR1 SQVTM, CDR2 ANQGSEA. Trimming shortened V by 5 bases and J by 7 bases, and 14 bases separated the two germline ends. In nucleotides, the CDR3 is TGCAGCGTTTCACCCGGGGAGAGTGAAAAACTGTTTTTT. Amino acids: CSVSPGESEKLFF.

The CDR3 protein is CASSLTSERADCYEQYF. CDR3 bases: TGTGCCAGCAGCTTAACATCGGAACGGGCGGACTGTTACGAGCAGTACTTC. This chain links TRBV7-3 with TRBJ2-7; the D gene is possibly TRBD2 (5 bases). Germline CDR1 SGHTA, CDR2 FQGTGA. With 0 bases removed from V and 4 bases from J, the gap between germline ends came to 19 bases. The CDR3 runs 17 residues.

The chain joins TRBV18 to TRBJ2-3, with D perhaps matching TRBD2 (5 bases). Germline values: CDR1 KGHSH, CDR2 LQKENI. CDR3 size: 14 residues. Trimming took 3 bases from V and 4 from J, leaving 11 bases between them. CDR3: CASSPGIGADTQYF. In DNA form, the CDR3 reads TGTGCCAGCTCACCGGGGATCGGGGCAGATACGCAGTATTTT.

V gene TRBV10-3 combines with J gene TRBJ2-3, with D tentatively TRBD2 (5 bases). V lost 8 bases and J 0 bases, leaving 15 bases between the germline ends. This CDR3 has 15 amino acids. Germline lookup yields CDR1 ENHRY and CDR2 SYGVKD. The CDR3 DNA is TGTGCCATCTCCACCGGACTCATTAGCACAGATACGCAGTATTTT. Residues: CAISTGLISTDTQYF.

This chain connects TRBV5-4 to TRBJ1-1; 10 nucleotides agree with TRBD1. Germline loops: CDR1 SGHNT, CDR2 YYREEE (reference sequence). The CDR3 is made up of 13 amino acids. The trim removed 0 bases at V and 10 bases at J, leaving 3 bases unmatched. This CDR3 is CASSLDGTGVAFF. In nucleotides, the CDR3 is TGTGCCAGCAGCTTGGACGGGACAGGGGTAGCTTTCTTT.

The count of this clone is one. The rearrangement joins TRBV2 to TRBJ2-7; no firm D call. V lost 4 bases, J lost 3 bases, and 4 bases lay in between. CDR3 length equals 11 residues. Germline CDR1 and CDR2: SNHLY and FYNNEI. Here the CDR3 reads CASSVHYEQYF. For the CDR3, the DNA is TGTGCCAGCAGTGTCCACTACGAGCAGTACTTC.

This rearrangement joins TRBV25-1 to TRBJ1-4; 7 nucleotides line up with TRBD1. The length of the CDR3 is 15 residues. Germline CDR1 reads MGHDK; CDR2 reads SYGVNS. Losses at the gene ends were 4 bases for V and 4 bases for J; bases not matched to a gene: 6. The CDR3 nucleotides read TGTGCCAGCAGTGTCCGACAGGGAGTTAATGAAAAACTGTTTTTT. It yields the protein CASSVRQGVNEKLFF.

This rearrangement joins TRBV6-5 to TRBJ2-5; 8 bases fit TRBD2. The CDR3 runs to 14 residues. The germline V gene has CDR1 MNHEY and CDR2 SVGAGI. V was clipped by 10 bases and J by 2 bases; unmatched bases: 9. In DNA form, the CDR3 reads TGTGCCACCCCTCTAGCGGGCAAGCAAGAGACCCAGTACTTC. Residues: CATPLAGKQETQYF.

The chain uses TRBV18 and TRBJ1-2; D is possibly TRBD1 (5 bases). The CDR3 is made up of 15 amino acids. Germline CDR1 and CDR2: KGHSH and LQKENI. With 6 bases removed from V and 1 base from J, the gap between germline ends came to 15 bases. This chain's CDR3 is CASSGRGGLNYGYTF. DNA of the CDR3: TGTGCCAGCTCCGGGAGGGGAGGCCTTAACTATGGCTACACCTTC.

The rearrangement links TRBV28 to TRBJ1-5; 8 bases map to TRBD1. V gave up 5 bases and J gave up 6 bases; unmatched junction bases: 9. The CDR3 spans 15 residues. From germline, CDR1 is MDHEN and CDR2 SYDVKM. In DNA form, the CDR3 reads TGTGCCAGCAGTGGGTTCGGACAGGGACGTCAGCCCCAGCATTTT. This translates into CASSGFGQGRQPQHF.

The chain has TRBV27 and TRBJ2-1; the match to TRBD1 covers 9 bases. This CDR3 is built from 13 residues. With 10 bases clipped from V and 6 bases from J, the junction kept 7 bases outside the gene matches. CDR1 and CDR2 (germline): MNHEY, SMNVEV (reference sequence). CDR3 loop: CATAGTGSNEQFF. The CDR3 nucleotides are TGTGCCACTGCCGGGACAGGGTCCAATGAGCAGTTCTTC.

The chain recombines TRBV14 with TRBJ1-5, with 9 bases that match TRBD1. Germline V gene lookup returns CDR1 SGHDN and CDR2 FVKESK. This CDR3 spans 14 amino acids. The trim removed 6 bases at V and 6 bases at J, leaving 6 bases unmatched. CDR3 protein: CASRERTGVQPQHF. CDR3 coding DNA: TGTGCCAGCAGAGAAAGGACAGGGGTTCAGCCCCAGCATTTT.

This chain uses TRBV24-1 with TRBJ1-5; 8 nucleotides agree with TRBD1. The CDR3 totals 13 residues. Germline-derived CDR1 and CDR2 are KGHDR and SFDVKD. V shed 10 bases and J 2 bases; nucleotides not matched to a gene: 3. The CDR3 loop reads CATGQGGNQPQHF. CDR3 DNA sequence: TGTGCCACAGGACAGGGAGGCAATCAGCCCCAGCATTTT.

The J gene is TRBJ2-7, the V gene TRBV6-5; D perhaps matches TRBD2 (6 bases). CDR1 MNHEY and CDR2 SVGAGI come from the germline V gene. This CDR3 is 12 amino acids long. V lost 6 bases and J 7 bases, leaving 13 bases between the germline ends. This chain's CDR3 is CASRRHAGEQYF. The CDR3 DNA is TGTGCCAGCAGGCGTCATGCGGGGGAGCAGTACTTC.